This TCR beta chain was captured by sequencing in a study of STAT5B mutations in CD4+ large granular lymphocyte leukemia. Sequencing was at survey level. Clones were sequenced by immunoSEQ multiplex PCR, and TCRdb holds only the in-frame ones, with some missing. Among roughly 23,000 clones listed, about 79% were seen once. This CDR3 spans 15 amino acids. Germline V gene sequence: CDR1 SGHAT, CDR2 FQNNGV. V was shortened by 7 bases and J by 1 base, with 17 bases between the two germline ends. The origin of this receptor is a human donor in good health. Sequencing was performed on CD4+ T cells from blood buffy coats. The rearrangement joins TRBV11-2 to TRBJ2-7; D is possibly TRBD1 (6 bases). CDR3 residues: CASTEYGTPSYEQYF. DNA of the CDR3: TGTGCCAGCACCGAGTACGGGACACCTTCCTACGAGCAGTACTTC.